This is a list of T cell receptor beta chains from one sample in a study of monozygotic twins with inflammatory bowel disease. After re-calling the 5' RACE reads, TCRdb lists one entry per CDR3 protein, DNA absent. The table for this sample gives over 90,000 distinct CDR3 sequences. The material sequenced was blood. The receptors shown here come from a human donor with ulcerative colitis or Crohn's disease, or a healthy co-twin of an affected twin (not recorded which). CDR3s include the opening cysteine and the closing phenylalanine or tryptophan.

cdr3_aa | j_call | v_call
CSAKDRMNTEAFF | TRBJ1-1 | TRBV20-1
CASSLVFRTSGNYEQYF | TRBJ2-7 | TRBV5-4
CASSFDRGREKLFF | TRBJ1-4 | TRBV4-1
CASSSTNVQETQYF | TRBJ2-5 | TRBV7-2
CASSLNAAGVQETQYF | TRBJ2-5 | TRBV7-3
CSARYDKISNQPQHF | TRBJ1-5 | TRBV20-1
CSVAGPMGGYTF | TRBJ1-2 | TRBV29-1
CASSYNGRGDADTQYF | TRBJ2-3 | TRBV9
CASSFFAGYKQYF | TRBJ2-7 | TRBV12-3/TRBV12-4
CASSSSSSNQPQHF | TRBJ1-5 | TRBV9
CASSLEGLAFF | TRBJ1-1 | TRBV5-4
CSASDPSGAKNIQYF | TRBJ2-4 | TRBV20-1
CASTVGLTYEQYF | TRBJ2-7 | TRBV6-5
CASSPHGTSYEQYF | TRBJ2-7 | TRBV9
CASGRGQGVGNEQFF | TRBJ2-1 | TRBV4-3
CASSLGSPRGTDTQYF | TRBJ2-3 | TRBV5-4
CASSTGMGSETQYF | TRBJ2-5 | TRBV7-9
CASSFPDSLYEQYF | TRBJ2-7 | TRBV5-1
CASIQYPNRGDYGYTF | TRBJ1-2 | TRBV6-1